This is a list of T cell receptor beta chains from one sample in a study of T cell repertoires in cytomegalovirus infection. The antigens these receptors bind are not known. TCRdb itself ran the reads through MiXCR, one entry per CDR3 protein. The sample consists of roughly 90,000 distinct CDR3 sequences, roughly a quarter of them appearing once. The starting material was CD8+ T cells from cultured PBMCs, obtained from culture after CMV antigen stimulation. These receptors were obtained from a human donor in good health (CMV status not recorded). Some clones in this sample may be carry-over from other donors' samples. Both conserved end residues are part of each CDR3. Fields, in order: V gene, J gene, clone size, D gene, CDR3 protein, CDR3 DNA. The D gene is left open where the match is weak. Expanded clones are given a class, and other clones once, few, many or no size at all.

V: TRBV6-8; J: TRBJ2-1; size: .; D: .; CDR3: CASSLTSNEQFF; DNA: TGTGCCAGCAGTCTAACTAGCAATGAGCAGTTCTTC
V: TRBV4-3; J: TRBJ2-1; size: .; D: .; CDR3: CASSHEGPHNEQFF; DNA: TGCGCCAGCAGCCACGAGGGGCCACACAATGAGCAGTTCTTC
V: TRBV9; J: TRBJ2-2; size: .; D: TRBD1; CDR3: CASRTGGTGELFF; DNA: TGTGCCAGCAGGACAGGGGGCACCGGGGAGCTGTTTTTT
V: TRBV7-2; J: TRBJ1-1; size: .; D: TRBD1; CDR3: CASSSTGTEAFF; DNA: TGTGCCAGCAGCTCGACAGGGACTGAAGCTTTCTTT
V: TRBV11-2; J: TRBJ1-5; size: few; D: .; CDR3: CASSWGSNQPQHF; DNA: TGTGCCAGCAGCTGGGGGAGCAATCAGCCCCAGCATTTT
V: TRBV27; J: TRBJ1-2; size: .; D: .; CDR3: CASSLSSEYGYTF; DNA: TGTGCCAGCAGTTTATCATCAGAATATGGCTACACCTTC
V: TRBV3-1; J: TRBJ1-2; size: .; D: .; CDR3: CASSPRAGGSKLGYTF; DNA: TGTGCCAGCAGCCCCCGCGCCGGGGGATCGAAGTTGGGCTACACCTTC
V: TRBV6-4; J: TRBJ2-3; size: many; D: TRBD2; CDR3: CASSDSAGGPDTQYF; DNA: TGTGCCAGCAGTGACTCCGCGGGGGGGCCTGATACGCAGTATTTT
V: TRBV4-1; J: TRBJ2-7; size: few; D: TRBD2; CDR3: CASSQEDLAGDSYEQYF; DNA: TGCGCCAGCAGCCAAGAAGATTTAGCGGGAGATTCCTACGAGCAGTACTTC
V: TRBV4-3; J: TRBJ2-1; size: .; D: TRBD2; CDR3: CASSQIGGGLTYNEQFF; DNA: TGCGCCAGCAGCCAAATCGGGGGGGGGCTGACCTACAATGAGCAGTTCTTC
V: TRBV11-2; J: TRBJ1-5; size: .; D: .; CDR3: CASSLDPGRDQPQHF; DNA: TGTGCCAGCAGCTTAGATCCAGGGCGGGATCAGCCCCAGCATTTT
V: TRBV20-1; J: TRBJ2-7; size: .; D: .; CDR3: CSARPFNSGRGEQYF; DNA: TGCAGTGCCAGGCCGTTCAACTCAGGCCGTGGAGAGCAGTACTTC
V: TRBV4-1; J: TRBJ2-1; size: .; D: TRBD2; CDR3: CASSRSGEAYNEQFF; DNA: TGCGCCAGCAGCCGTAGCGGGGAAGCTTACAATGAGCAGTTCTTC
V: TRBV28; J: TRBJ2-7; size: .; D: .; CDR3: CASSPPSRAISYEQYF; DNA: TGTGCCAGCAGTCCCCCTTCCAGGGCAATCTCCTACGAGCAGTACTTC
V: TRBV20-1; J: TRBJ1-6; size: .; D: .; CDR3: CSARTGLSGSPLHF; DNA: TGCAGTGCTAGAACAGGGTTGTCAGGGTCACCCCTCCACTTT
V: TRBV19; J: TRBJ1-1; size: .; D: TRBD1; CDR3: CATRQGRTEAFF; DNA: TGTGCCACCCGACAGGGCCGAACTGAAGCTTTCTTT
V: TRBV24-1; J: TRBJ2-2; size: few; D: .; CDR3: CATSHLTQGSTGELFF; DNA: TGTGCCACCAGTCACTTGACCCAGGGTTCCACCGGGGAGCTGTTTTTT
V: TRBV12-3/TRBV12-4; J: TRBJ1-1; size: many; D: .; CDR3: CASSLGRSWDEAFF; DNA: TGTGCCAGCAGTTTAGGCCGATCGTGGGATGAAGCTTTCTTT
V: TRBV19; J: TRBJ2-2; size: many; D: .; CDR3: CASSMGAGELFF; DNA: TGTGCCAGTAGTATGGGCGCCGGGGAGCTGTTTTTT
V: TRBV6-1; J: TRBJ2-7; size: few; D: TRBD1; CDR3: CASSEAPPGQVTYEQYF; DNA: TGTGCCAGCAGTGAAGCTCCCCCGGGACAGGTTACCTACGAGCAGTACTTC
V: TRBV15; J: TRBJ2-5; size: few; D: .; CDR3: CATSRDLGQRAETQYF; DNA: TGTGCCACCAGCAGAGATCTCGGCCAAAGGGCAGAGACCCAGTACTTC
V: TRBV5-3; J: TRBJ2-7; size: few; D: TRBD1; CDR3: CASSVGTGSTYEQYF; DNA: TGTGCCAGCAGCGTGGGGACAGGCTCTACCTACGAGCAGTACTTC
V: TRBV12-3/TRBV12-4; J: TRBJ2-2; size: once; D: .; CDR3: CASSFGSITGELFF; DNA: TGTGCCAGCAGTTTCGGGTCGATTACCGGGGAGCTGTTTTTT
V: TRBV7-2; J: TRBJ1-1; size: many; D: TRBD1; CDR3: CASRFSWDRVTEAFF; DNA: TGTGCCAGCAGATTCTCCTGGGACAGGGTAACTGAAGCTTTCTTT
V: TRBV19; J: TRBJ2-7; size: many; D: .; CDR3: CASSYGDPTYEQYF; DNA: TGTGCCAGTAGTTACGGGGACCCTACCTACGAGCAGTACTTC
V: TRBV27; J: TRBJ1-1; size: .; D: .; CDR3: CASRTGTLHTEAFF; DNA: TGTGCCAGCAGAACCGGGACGCTTCATACTGAAGCTTTCTTT
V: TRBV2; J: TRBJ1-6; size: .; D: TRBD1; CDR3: CASIGPGTGYDSPLHF; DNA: TGTGCCAGCATTGGACCCGGGACAGGGTATGATTCACCCCTCCACTTT
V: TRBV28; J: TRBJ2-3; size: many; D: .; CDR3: CASTPPRGTQYF; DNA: TGTGCCAGCACTCCTCCCCGGGGCACGCAGTATTTT
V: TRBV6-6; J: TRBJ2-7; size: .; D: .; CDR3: CASSPSGEQYF; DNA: TGTGCCAGCAGCCCCTCGGGCGAGCAGTACTTC
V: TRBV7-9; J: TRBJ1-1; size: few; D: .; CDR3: CASSFGGAEAFF; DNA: TGTGCCAGCAGCTTCGGTGGAGCTGAAGCTTTCTTT